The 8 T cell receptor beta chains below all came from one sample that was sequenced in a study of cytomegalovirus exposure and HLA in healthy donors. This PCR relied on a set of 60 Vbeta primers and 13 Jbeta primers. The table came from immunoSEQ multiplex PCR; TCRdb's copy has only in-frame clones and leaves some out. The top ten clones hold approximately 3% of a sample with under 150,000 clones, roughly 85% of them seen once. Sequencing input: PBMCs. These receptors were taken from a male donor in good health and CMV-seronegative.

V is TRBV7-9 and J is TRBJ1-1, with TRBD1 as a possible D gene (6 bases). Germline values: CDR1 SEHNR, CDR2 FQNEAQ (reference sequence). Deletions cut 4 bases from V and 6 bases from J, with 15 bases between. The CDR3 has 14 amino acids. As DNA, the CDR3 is TGTGCCAGCAGCTCTTCCTGGACAGCCCCTGAAGCTTTCTTT. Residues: CASSSSWTAPEAFF.

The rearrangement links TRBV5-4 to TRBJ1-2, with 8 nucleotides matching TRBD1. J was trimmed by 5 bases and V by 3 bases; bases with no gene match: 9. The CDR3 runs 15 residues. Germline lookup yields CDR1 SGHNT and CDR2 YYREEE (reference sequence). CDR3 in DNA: TGTGCCAGCAGCTCTCAGGGGGCTGCCGGGTATGGCTACACCTTC. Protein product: CASSSQGAAGYGYTF.

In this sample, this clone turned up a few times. CDR3 in DNA: TGTGCCAGCTCACCTCGTTTCGGGACAGGATACACTGAAGCTTTCTTT. This codes for CASSPRFGTGYTEAFF. The V and J genes are TRBV18 and TRBJ1-1, with 8 bases fitting TRBD1. Germline V CDR1 and CDR2: KGHSH, LQKENI. Trimming took 3 bases from V and 3 from J; bases not matched to a gene: 9. CDR3 size: 16 residues.

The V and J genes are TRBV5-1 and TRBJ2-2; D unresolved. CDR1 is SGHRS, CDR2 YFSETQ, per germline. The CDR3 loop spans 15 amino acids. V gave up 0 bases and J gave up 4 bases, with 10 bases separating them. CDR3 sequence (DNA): TGCGCCAGCAGCTTGGCGGGTGGATTCACCGGGGAGCTGTTTTTT. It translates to CASSLAGGFTGELFF.

This CDR3 reads CATKGYVGTGGNGDPNTGELFF. The DNA of the CDR3 is TGTGCCACCAAAGGTTACGTTGGGACAGGGGGCAATGGCGACCCGAACACCGGGGAGCTGTTTTTT. This chain uses TRBV28 with TRBJ2-2; 12 bases map to TRBD1. From germline, CDR1 is MDHEN and CDR2 SYDVKM. Trimming removed 10 bases from V and 0 bases from J; junction bases left unmatched: 24. The CDR3 runs 22 residues.

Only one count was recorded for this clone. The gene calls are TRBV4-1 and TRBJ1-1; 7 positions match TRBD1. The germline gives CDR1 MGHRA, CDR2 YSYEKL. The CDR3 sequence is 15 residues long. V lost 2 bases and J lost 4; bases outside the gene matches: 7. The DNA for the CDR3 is TGCGCCAGCAGCCAAAGACAGACAGGGATCACTGAAGCTTTCTTT. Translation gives CASSQRQTGITEAFF.

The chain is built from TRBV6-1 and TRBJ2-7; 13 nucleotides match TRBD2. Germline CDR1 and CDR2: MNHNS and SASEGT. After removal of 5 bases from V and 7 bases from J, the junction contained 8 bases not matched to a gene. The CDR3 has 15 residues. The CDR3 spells CASSSLTSGRREQYF. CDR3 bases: TGTGCCAGCAGTTCCTTGACTAGCGGGAGGCGTGAGCAGTACTTC.

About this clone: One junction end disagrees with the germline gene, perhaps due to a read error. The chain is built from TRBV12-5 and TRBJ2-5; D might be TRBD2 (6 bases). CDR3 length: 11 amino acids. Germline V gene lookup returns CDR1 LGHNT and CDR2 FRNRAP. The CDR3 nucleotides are TGTGCTAGTGGTACGGGAGAGGCCCAGTACTTC. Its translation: CASGTGEAQYF.